The next 20 T cell receptor beta chains were all read from a single sample in a study of T cells in localized non-small cell lung cancer. The repertoire was sequenced with immunoSEQ multiplex PCR; TCRdb's copy has only in-frame clones and lacks some. The sample has more than 100,000 clones, about 90% seen once; the top ten hold around 1.7%. Source: peripheral blood, taken before any cancer treatment. Source of these receptors: a female donor at least 60 years old with stage I lung adenocarcinoma.

V gene TRBV20-1 combines with J gene TRBJ2-5, with D possibly TRBD2 on 6 matching bases. CDR1 DFQATT and CDR2 SNEGSKA come from the germline V gene (reference sequence). The CDR3 loop spans 11 amino acids. Trimming stripped 6 bases from V and 10 bases from J, with 15 bases between. CDR3 region: CSAPSREDQYF. DNA for the CDR3: TGCAGTGCGCCCTCGAGGGAGGACCAGTACTTC.

This clone appeared a single time. This chain connects TRBV19 to TRBJ2-7; 10 bases fit TRBD2. CDR3 length: 15 amino acids. Germline V lookup: CDR1 LNHDA, CDR2 SQIVND (reference sequence). Unmatched junction bases numbered 4, after V lost 3 bases and J lost 2 bases. The CDR3 nucleotides are TGTGCCAGTAGTATGGTAGCGGGAGGCCCCTACGAGCAGTACTTC. Translating it yields CASSMVAGGPYEQYF.

This chain uses TRBV6-5 with TRBJ2-7, with TRBD1 as a possible D gene (5 bases). The CDR3 sequence is 14 residues long. The germline V and J ends were trimmed by 2 bases and 0 bases, with 8 bases remaining between them. The germline CDR1 and CDR2 sequences are MNHEY and SVGAGI. In DNA, the CDR3 is TGTGCCAGCAGTTACAGGGGCCTCTCCTACGAGCAGTACTTC. Translated, it gives CASSYRGLSYEQYF.

The chain joins TRBV5-5 to TRBJ2-7; tentative D call: TRBD2 (6 bases). Germline V gene sequence: CDR1 SGHKS, CDR2 YYEKEE (reference sequence). The CDR3 is 14 residues long. Trimming shortened V by 4 bases and J by 2 bases, and 13 bases separated the two germline ends. The CDR3 protein is CASSQPGLPYEQYF. In DNA, the CDR3 is TGTGCCAGCAGCCAACCGGGACTCCCCTACGAGCAGTACTTC.

This sequence joins TRBV5-1 and TRBJ2-1; a possible D gene is TRBD2 (5 bases). This CDR3 spans 15 amino acids. CDR1 is SGHRS, CDR2 YFSETQ, per germline. V lost 0 bases, J lost 9 bases, and 16 bases lay in between. As DNA, the CDR3 is TGCGCCAGCAGCTTGGCCCCCGGGCGCCGGGGTGAGCAGTTCTTC. Its protein is CASSLAPGRRGEQFF.

The chain couples TRBV28 to TRBJ2-1, with TRBD1 matching over 7 bases. From germline, CDR1 is MDHEN and CDR2 SYDVKM. The CDR3 contains 15 residues. Germline trimming cut 7 bases from V and 0 bases from J; bases unmatched to any gene: 6. In DNA, the CDR3 is TGTGCCAGCACGCAACAGGGGACCTCCTACAATGAGCAGTTCTTC. As protein: CASTQQGTSYNEQFF.

The V and J genes are TRBV6-5 and TRBJ1-1, with D possibly TRBD1 on 5 matching bases. The CDR3 covers 15 residues. CDR1 and CDR2 (germline): MNHEY, SVGAGI. Between the trimmed V and J ends, which lost 8 bases and 4 bases, there was a span of 20 bases. The CDR3 sequence: CASQKGVPASTEAFF. The CDR3 DNA reads TGTGCCAGCCAGAAAGGGGTACCCGCGAGCACTGAAGCTTTCTTT.

This clone was counted between two and nine times. V is TRBV2 and J is TRBJ2-7; D is ambiguous. V gave up 1 base and J gave up 6 bases, with 7 bases separating them. This CDR3 is 12 amino acids long. Germline assignment: CDR1 SNHLY and CDR2 FYNNEI. In DNA, the CDR3 is TGTGCCAGCAGTGAAGAATTAGGCGAGCAGTACTTC. Amino acid sequence: CASSEELGEQYF. Combining the CDR3 with reference TRBV2 and TRBJ2-7 gives the whole variable domain EPEVTQTPSHQVTQMGQEVILRCVPISNHLYFYWYRQILGQKVEFLVSFYNNEISEKSEIFDDQFSVERPDGSNFTLKIRSTKLEDSAMYFCASSEELGEQYFGPGTRLTVT.

V is TRBV5-1 and J is TRBJ2-7, with D uncertain. From germline, CDR1 is SGHRS and CDR2 YFSETQ. V was trimmed by 0 bases and J by 6 bases, leaving 4 bases between them. CDR3 length: 11 residues. The CDR3 DNA sequence: TGCGCCAGCAGCTTGGAATTCGAGCAGTACTTC. Translated: CASSLEFEQYF.

V and J are TRBV6-5 and TRBJ2-1; the match to TRBD2 covers 11 bases. Germline values: CDR1 MNHEY, CDR2 SVGAGI. The CDR3 loop spans 14 amino acids. Trimming cost V 6 bases and J 3 bases; bases outside gene matches: 1. CDR3 nucleotide sequence: TGTGCCAGCAGGACTAGCGGGAACTACAATGAGCAGTTCTTC. Protein sequence: CASRTSGNYNEQFF.

This clone has just one count. The CDR3 loop reads CASIGLAGTTDTQYF. The CDR3 nucleotides read TGTGCCAGCATTGGACTAGCGGGTACCACAGATACGCAGTATTTT. The V gene is TRBV6-6, the J gene TRBJ2-3, with 11 bases aligning to TRBD2. This CDR3 comprises 15 residues. Looked up from germline, CDR1 is MNHNY and CDR2 is SVGAGI (reference sequence). V was clipped by 7 bases and J by 2 bases; unmatched bases: 5.

CDR3 sequence (DNA): TGTGCCAGCAGCCCCCGGGGAGCGGGAGGGCCAGAGACCCAGTACTTC. Residues: CASSPRGAGGPETQYF. The V and J genes are TRBV28 and TRBJ2-5; TRBD2 agrees at 10 bases. This CDR3 is 16 amino acids long. V was pared by 6 bases and J by 4 bases, with 11 bases of the junction left unmatched. CDR1 is MDHEN, CDR2 SYDVKM, per germline.

This chain links TRBV28 with TRBJ1-2; D gene ambiguous. This CDR3 region has 13 residues. Looked up from germline, CDR1 is MDHEN and CDR2 is SYDVKM. Trimming cost V 6 bases and J 8 bases, with 16 bases left between them. The CDR3 loop is CASRRLRSGGYTF. The CDR3 nucleotides read TGTGCCAGCAGGCGGCTCCGTAGTGGAGGCTACACCTTC.

This chain connects TRBV28 to TRBJ1-1, with D tentatively TRBD1 (5 bases). Trimming removed 5 bases from V and 9 bases from J, with 13 bases in between. Germline lookup yields CDR1 MDHEN and CDR2 SYDVKM. CDR3 length: 12 residues. DNA of the CDR3: TGTGCCAGCAGTGTAATCGCAGGGAAAGCTTTCTTT. Translation: CASSVIAGKAFF.

This chain uses TRBV19 with TRBJ1-2; D is possibly TRBD1 (5 bases). Deletions cut 3 bases from V and 8 bases from J, with 22 bases between. This CDR3 comprises 16 residues. Per the germline V gene, CDR1 is LNHDA and CDR2 is SQIVND (reference sequence). The CDR3 nucleotides are TGTGCCAGTAGTATCATCGCCCTAGGCGCAGGGCAAGGCTACACCTTC. The encoded protein is CASSIIALGAGQGYTF.

This clone was recorded a few times. This rearrangement joins TRBV27 to TRBJ2-7; D unclear. This CDR3 is 14 amino acids long. Trimming cost V 5 bases and J 2 bases, with 13 bases left between them. Germline assignment: CDR1 MNHEY and CDR2 SMNVEV (reference sequence). CDR3 amino acids: CASSQNAIPYEQYF. The CDR3 DNA reads as TGTGCCAGCAGTCAAAACGCTATACCCTACGAGCAGTACTTC.

The genes are TRBV5-1 and TRBJ2-4, with TRBD1 matching over 7 bases. J was trimmed by 4 bases and V by 1 base; bases with no gene match: 5. Germline V gene lookup returns CDR1 SGHRS and CDR2 YFSETQ. The CDR3 length is 15 residues. The CDR3 DNA follows: TGCGCCAGCAGCTTGTCGGCAGGGGGAAAAAACATTCAGTACTTC. Encoded protein: CASSLSAGGKNIQYF.

The chain couples TRBV2 to TRBJ1-5, with TRBD1 matching 8 bases. V dropped 4 bases and J dropped 2; count of bases not matched to a gene: 7. The CDR3 is made up of 16 amino acids. The germline V gene encodes CDR1 SNHLY and CDR2 FYNNEI. The CDR3 sequence is CASSGSGGRGNQPQHF. For the CDR3, the DNA is TGTGCCAGCAGTGGCTCAGGGGGCAGGGGCAATCAGCCCCAGCATTTT. Full variable domain (rest looked up from reference TRBV2 and TRBJ1-5): EPEVTQTPSHQVTQMGQEVILRCVPISNHLYFYWYRQILGQKVEFLVSFYNNEISEKSEIFDDQFSVERPDGSNFTLKIRSTKLEDSAMYFCASSGSGGRGNQPQHFGDGTRLSIL.

The V call is TRBV5-1, the J call TRBJ2-6; 10 nucleotides line up with TRBD2. Per the germline V gene, CDR1 is SGHRS and CDR2 is YFSETQ. The CDR3 consists of 20 residues. V trimming: 0 bases; J trimming: 0 bases; junction bases outside the gene matches: 9. The CDR3 protein is CASSLVASGSLGSGANVLTF. CDR3 bases: TGCGCCAGCAGCTTGGTGGCTAGCGGGAGTTTAGGCTCTGGGGCCAACGTCCTGACTTTC.

Comment on this clone: Relative to the germline gene, one junction end is altered; a read error may explain this. This chain uses TRBV7-9 with TRBJ2-7, with D unclear. CDR1 is SEHNR, CDR2 FQNEAQ, per germline (reference sequence). This CDR3 is built from 13 residues. CDR3 sequence reads: CASSPPIGYVQYF. The CDR3 DNA sequence: TGTGCCAGCAGCCCCCCCATAGGGTACGTGCAGTACTTC.